This T cell receptor (beta chain) was sequenced in a study of T-cell memory formation after mild COVID-19. Study in general: TCR clusters largely stayed donor specific. Regarding the study as a whole: Pre-infection memory harbored some responding clones, suggesting cross-reactive memory joined.

One entry per CDR3 protein results from TCRdb running MiXCR on the 5' RACE reads. In the table there are 150,000 or so distinct CDR3 sequences, 20% to 25% of which are singletons. This clonotype showed up many times. As yet, its antigen is unknown. The germline V and J ends were trimmed by 10 bases and 6 bases, with 13 bases remaining between them. The CDR3 length is 12 residues. Sequencing used PBMCs or a T cell subset sorted from them (not recorded which). This chain links TRBV12-3 or TRBV12-4 with TRBJ2-1; perhaps D is TRBD1 or TRBD2 (5 bases each). The source is an adult woman who had mild COVID-19 (a few samples of this study predate the infection). Cell type and time point are not known. CDR3 DNA sequence: TGTGCCACGCTGGGGGTCACCAATGAGCAGTTCTTC. Translation gives CATLGVTNEQFF.